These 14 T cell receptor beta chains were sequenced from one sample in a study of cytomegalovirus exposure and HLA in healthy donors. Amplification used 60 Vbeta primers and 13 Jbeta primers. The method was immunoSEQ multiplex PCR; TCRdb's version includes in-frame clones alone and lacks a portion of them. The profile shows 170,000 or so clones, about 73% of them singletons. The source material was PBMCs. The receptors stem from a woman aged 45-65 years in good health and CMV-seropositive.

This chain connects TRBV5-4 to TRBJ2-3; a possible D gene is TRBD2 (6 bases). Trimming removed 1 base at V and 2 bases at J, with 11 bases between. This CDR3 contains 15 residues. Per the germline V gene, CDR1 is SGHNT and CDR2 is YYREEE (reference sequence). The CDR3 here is CASSLSSGPTDTQYF. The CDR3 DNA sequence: TGTGCCAGCAGCTTGAGTAGCGGCCCCACAGATACGCAGTATTTT.

CDR3 nucleotide sequence: TGCGCCAGCAGCCGGCCCGGGACAGGGGGGGCGAACACTGAAGCTTTCTTT. Amino acids: CASSRPGTGGANTEAFF. This chain joins TRBV5-1 and TRBJ1-1; 11 positions match TRBD1. V lost 4 bases to trimming and J lost 1 base; unmatched junction nucleotides: 9. The CDR3 covers 17 residues. Germline CDR1 and CDR2: SGHRS and YFSETQ.

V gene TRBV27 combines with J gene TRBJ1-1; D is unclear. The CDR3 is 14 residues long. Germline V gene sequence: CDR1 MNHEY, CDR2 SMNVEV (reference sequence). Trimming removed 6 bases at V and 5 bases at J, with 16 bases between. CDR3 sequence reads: CASSAAFSGTEAFF. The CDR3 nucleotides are TGTGCCAGCAGCGCGGCGTTTTCCGGGACTGAAGCTTTCTTT.

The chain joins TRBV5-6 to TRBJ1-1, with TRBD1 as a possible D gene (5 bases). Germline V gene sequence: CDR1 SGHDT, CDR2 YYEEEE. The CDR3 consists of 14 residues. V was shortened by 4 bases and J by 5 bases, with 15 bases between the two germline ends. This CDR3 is CASSTQVGGTEAFF. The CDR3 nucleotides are TGTGCCAGCAGCACACAGGTTGGAGGGACTGAAGCTTTCTTT.

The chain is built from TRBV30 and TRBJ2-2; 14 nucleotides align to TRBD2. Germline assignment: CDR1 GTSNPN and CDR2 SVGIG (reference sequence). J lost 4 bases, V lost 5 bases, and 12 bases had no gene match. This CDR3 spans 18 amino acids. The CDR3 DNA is TGTGCCTGGGGCCACCGACTAGCGGGGGGGCCGGGCACCGGGGAGCTGTTTTTT. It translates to CAWGHRLAGGPGTGELFF.

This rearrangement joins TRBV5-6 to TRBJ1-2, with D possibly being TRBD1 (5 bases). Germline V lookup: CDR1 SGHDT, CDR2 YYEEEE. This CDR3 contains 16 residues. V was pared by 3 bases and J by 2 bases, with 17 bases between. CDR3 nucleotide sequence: TGTGCCAGCAGCTCGGATCAGGGTTCTTCCAACTATGGCTACACCTTC. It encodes CASSSDQGSSNYGYTF.

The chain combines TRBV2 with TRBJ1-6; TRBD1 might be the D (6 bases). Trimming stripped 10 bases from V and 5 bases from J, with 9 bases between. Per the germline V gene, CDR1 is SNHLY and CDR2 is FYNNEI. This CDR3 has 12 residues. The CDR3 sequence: CATQGNNSPLHF. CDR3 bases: TGTGCCACACAGGGAAATAATTCACCCCTCCACTTT. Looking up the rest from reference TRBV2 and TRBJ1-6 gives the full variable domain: EPEVTQTPSHQVTQMGQEVILRCVPISNHLYFYWYRQILGQKVEFLVSFYNNEISEKSEIFDDQFSVERPDGSNFTLKIRSTKLEDSAMYFCATQGNNSPLHFGNGTRLTVT.

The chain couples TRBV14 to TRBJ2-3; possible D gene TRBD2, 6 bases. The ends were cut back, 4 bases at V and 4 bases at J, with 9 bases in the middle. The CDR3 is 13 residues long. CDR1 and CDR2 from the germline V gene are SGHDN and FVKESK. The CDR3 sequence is CASSLRLADTQYF. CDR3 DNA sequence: TGTGCCAGCAGCCTTCGACTAGCAGATACGCAGTATTTT.

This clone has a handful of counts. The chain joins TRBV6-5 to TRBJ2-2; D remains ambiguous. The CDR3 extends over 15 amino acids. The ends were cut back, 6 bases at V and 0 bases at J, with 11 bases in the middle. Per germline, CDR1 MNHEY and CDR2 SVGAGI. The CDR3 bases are TGTGCCAGCAGCCCACGAACGGCGAACACCGGGGAGCTGTTTTTT. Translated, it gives CASSPRTANTGELFF.

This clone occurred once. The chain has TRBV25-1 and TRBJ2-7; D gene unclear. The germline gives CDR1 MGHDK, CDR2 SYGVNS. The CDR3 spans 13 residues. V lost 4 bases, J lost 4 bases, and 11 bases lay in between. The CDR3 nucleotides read TGTGCCAGCAGTGCCCCCCTAAGTTACGAGCAGTACTTC. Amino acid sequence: CASSAPLSYEQYF.

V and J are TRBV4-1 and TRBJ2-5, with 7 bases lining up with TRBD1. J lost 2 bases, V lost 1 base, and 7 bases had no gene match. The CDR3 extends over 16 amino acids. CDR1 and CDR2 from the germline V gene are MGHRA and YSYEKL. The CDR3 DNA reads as TGCGCCAGCAGCCAAGGCGCCGGGACAGAACAAGAGACCCAGTACTTC. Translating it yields CASSQGAGTEQETQYF.

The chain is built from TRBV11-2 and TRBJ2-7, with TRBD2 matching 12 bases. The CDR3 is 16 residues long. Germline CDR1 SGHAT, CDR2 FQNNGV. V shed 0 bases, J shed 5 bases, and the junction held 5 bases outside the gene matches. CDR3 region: CASSLDSLAGGNEQYF. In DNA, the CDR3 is TGTGCCAGCAGCTTAGATTCACTAGCGGGGGGTAACGAGCAGTACTTC.

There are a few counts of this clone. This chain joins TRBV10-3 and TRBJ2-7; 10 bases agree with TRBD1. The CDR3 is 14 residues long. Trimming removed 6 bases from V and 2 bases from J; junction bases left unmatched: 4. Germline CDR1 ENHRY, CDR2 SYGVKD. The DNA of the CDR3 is TGTGCCATCAGGACAGGGGGCAACGCCTACGAGCAGTACTTC. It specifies CAIRTGGNAYEQYF.

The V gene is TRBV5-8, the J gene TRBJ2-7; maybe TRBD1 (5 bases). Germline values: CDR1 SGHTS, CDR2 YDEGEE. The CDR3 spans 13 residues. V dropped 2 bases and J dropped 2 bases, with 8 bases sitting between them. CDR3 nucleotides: TGTGCCAGCAGCTTTCAGACAGCCTACGAGCAGTACTTC. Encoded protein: CASSFQTAYEQYF.